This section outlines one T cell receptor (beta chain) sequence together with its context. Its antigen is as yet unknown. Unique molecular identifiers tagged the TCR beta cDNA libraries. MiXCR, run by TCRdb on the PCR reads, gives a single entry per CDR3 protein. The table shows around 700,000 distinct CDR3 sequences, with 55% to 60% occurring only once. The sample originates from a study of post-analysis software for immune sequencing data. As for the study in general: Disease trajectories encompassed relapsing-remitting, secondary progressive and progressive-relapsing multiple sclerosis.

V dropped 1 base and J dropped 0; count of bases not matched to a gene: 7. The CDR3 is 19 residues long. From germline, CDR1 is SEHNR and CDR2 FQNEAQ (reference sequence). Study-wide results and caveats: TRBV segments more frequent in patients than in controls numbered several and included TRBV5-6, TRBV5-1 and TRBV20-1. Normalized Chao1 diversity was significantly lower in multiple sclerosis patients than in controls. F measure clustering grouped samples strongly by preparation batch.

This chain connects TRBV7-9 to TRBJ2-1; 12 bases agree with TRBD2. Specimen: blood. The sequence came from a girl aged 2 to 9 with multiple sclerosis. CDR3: CASSLVGLAGRSSYNEQFF. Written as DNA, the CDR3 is TGTGCCAGCAGCTTAGTAGGACTAGCGGGAAGGAGCTCCTACAATGAGCAGTTCTTC.